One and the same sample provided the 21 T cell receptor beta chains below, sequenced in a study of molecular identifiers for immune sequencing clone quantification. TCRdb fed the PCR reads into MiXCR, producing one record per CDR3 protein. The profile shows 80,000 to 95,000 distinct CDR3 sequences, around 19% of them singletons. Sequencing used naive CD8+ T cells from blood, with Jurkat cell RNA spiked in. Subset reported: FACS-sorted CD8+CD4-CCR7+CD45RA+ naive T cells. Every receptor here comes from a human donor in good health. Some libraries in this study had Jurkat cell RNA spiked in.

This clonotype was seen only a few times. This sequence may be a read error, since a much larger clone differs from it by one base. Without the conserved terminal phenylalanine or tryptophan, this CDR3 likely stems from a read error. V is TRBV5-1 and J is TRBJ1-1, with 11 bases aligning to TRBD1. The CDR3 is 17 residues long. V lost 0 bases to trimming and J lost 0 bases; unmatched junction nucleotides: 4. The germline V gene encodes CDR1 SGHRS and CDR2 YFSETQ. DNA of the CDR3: TGCGCCAGCAGCTTGGTTTGGGACAGGGGGTTGAACACTGAAGCTTTCCTT. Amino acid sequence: CASSLVWDRGLNTEAFL.

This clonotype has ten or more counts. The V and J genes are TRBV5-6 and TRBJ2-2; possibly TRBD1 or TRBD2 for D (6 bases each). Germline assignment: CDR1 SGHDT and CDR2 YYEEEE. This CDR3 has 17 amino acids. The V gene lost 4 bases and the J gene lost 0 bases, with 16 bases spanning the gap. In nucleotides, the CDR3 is TGTGCCAGCAGCGACTCCTGGGGGGCCCCGAACACCGGGGAGCTGTTTTTT. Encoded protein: CASSDSWGAPNTGELFF.

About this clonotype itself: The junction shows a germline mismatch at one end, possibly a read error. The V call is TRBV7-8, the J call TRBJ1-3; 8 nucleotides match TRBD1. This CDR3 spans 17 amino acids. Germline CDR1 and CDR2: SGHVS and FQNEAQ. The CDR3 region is CASSLGTGLSSGNTVYF. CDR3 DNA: TGTGCCAGCAGCCTCGGGACAGGCCTAAGCTCTGGGAACACCGTATATTTT.

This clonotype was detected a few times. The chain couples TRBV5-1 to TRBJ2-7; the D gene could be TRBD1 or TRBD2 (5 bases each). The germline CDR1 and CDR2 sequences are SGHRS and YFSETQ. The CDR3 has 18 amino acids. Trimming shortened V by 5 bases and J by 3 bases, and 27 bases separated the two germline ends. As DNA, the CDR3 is TGCGCCAGCAGACATCCCATCATCGGGACGCAGCAGGTCTACGAGCAGTACTTC. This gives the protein CASRHPIIGTQQVYEQYF.

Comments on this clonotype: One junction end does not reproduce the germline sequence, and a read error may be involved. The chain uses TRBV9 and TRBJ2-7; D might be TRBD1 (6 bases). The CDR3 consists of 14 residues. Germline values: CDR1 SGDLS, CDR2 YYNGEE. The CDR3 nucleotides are TGTGCCAGCAGCGTAGGGACAGACTCCAACGAGCAGTACTTC. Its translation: CASSVGTDSNEQYF.

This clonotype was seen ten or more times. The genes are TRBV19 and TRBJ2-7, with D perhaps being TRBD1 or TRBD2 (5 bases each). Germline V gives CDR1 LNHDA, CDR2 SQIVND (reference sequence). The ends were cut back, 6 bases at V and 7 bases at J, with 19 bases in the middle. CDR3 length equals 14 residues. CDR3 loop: CASRVRDGAEEQYF. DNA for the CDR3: TGTGCCAGTAGGGTCCGGGACGGCGCGGAGGAGCAGTACTTC. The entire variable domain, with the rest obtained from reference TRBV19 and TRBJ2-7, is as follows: DGGITQSPKYLFRKEGQNVTLSCEQNLNHDAMYWYRQDPGQGLRLIYYSQIVNDFQKGDIAEGYSVSREKKESFPLTVTSAQKNPTAFYLCASRVRDGAEEQYFGPGTRLTVT.

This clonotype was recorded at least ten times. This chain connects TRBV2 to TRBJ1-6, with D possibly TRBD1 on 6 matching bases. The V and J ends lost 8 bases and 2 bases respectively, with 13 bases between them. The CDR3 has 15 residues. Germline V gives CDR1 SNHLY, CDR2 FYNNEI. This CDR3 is CASQNRDPYNSPLHF. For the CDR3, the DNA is TGTGCCAGCCAGAACAGGGATCCCTATAATTCACCCCTCCACTTT.

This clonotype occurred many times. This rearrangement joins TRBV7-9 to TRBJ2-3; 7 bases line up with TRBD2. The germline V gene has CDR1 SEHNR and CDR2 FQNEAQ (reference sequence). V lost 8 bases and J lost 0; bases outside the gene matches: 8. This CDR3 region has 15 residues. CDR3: CASQQRGSSTDTQYF. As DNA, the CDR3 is TGTGCCAGCCAACAGCGGGGATCTAGCACAGATACGCAGTATTTT.

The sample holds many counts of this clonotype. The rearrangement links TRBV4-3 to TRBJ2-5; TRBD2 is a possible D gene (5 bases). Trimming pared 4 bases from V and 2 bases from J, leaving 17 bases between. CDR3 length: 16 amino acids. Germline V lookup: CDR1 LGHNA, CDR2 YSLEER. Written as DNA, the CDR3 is TGCGCCAGCAGCCCGGAGCGGTTAACGATTCAAGAGACCCAGTACTTC. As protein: CASSPERLTIQETQYF.

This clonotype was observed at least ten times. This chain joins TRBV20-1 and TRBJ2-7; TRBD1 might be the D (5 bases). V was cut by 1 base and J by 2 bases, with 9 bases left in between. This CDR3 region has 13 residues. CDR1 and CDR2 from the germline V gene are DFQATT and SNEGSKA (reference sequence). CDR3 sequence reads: CSARGRATYEQYF. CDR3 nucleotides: TGCAGTGCTAGAGGCAGGGCAACCTACGAGCAGTACTTC.

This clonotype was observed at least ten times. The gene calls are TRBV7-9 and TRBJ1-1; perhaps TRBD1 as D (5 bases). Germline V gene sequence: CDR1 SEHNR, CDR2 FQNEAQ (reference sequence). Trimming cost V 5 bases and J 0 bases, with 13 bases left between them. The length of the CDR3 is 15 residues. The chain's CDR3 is CASSPSGTVNTEAFF. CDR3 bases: TGTGCCAGCAGCCCATCCGGGACGGTGAACACTGAAGCTTTCTTT.

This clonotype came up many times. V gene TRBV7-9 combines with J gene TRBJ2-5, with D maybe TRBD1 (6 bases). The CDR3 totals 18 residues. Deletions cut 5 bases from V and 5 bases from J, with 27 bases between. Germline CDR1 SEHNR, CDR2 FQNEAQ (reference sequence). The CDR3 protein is CASSPLNLGTLSIETQYF. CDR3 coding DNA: TGTGCCAGCAGCCCCCTCAACTTGGGGACACTATCGATCGAGACCCAGTACTTC.

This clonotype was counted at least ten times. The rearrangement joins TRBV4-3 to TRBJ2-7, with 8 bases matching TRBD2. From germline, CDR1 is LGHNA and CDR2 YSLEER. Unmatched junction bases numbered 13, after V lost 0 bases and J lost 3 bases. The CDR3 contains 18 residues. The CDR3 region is CASSQDPPQTSGFYEQYF. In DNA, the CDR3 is TGCGCCAGCAGCCAAGACCCCCCGCAAACTAGCGGTTTCTACGAGCAGTACTTC.

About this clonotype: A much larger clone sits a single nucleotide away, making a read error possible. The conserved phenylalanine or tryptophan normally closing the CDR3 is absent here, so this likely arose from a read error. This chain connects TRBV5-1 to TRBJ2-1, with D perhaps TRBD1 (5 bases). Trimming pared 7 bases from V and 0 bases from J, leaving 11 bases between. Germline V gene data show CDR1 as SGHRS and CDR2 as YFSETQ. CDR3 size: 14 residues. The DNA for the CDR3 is TGCGCCAGCGAGACAGAAAGCTCCTACAATGAGCAGTTCCTC. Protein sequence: CASETESSYNEQFL.

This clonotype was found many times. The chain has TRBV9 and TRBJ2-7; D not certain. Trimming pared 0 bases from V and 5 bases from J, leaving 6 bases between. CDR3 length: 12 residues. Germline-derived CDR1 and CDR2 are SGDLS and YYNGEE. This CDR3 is CASSVEGDEQYF. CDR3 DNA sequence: TGTGCCAGCAGCGTAGAAGGAGACGAGCAGTACTTC.

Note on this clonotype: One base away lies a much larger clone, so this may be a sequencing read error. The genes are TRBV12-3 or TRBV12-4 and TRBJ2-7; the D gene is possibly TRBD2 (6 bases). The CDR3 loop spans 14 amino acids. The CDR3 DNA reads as TGTGCCAGCAGCCTGACTAGTTACGCCTACGAGCAGTGCTTC. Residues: CASSLTSYAYEQCF.

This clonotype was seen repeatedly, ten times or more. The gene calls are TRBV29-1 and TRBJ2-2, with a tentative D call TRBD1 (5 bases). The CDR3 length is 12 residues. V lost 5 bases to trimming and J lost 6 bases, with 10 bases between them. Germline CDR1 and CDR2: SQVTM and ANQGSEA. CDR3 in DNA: TGCAGCGTTACCACAGGAGCCGGGGAGCTGTTTTTT. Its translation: CSVTTGAGELFF.

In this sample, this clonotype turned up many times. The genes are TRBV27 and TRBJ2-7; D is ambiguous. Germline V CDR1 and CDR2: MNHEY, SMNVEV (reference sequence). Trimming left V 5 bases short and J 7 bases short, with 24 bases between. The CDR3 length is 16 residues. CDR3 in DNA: TGTGCCAGCAGTCCCTCTGGTGCGGCCAAAACTGGGGAGCAGTACTTC. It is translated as CASSPSGAAKTGEQYF.

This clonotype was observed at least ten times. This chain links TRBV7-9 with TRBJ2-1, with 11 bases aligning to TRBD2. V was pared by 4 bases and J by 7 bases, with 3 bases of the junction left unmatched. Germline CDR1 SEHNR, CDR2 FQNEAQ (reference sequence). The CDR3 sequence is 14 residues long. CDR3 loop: CASSSGLAENEQFF. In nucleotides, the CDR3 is TGTGCCAGCAGCTCGGGACTAGCGGAGAATGAGCAGTTCTTC.

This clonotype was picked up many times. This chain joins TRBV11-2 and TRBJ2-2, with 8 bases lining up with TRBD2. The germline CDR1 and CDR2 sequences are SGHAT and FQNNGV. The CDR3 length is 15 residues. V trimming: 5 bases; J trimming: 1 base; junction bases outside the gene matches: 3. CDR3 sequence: CASSMGLENTGELFF. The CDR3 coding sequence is TGTGCCAGCAGCATGGGACTAGAGAACACCGGGGAGCTGTTTTTT. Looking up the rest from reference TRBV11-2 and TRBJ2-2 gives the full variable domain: EAGVAQSPRYKIIEKRQSVAFWCNPISGHATLYWYQQILGQGPKLLIQFQNNGVVDDSQLPKDRFSAERLKGVDSTLKIQPAKLEDSAVYLCASSMGLENTGELFFGEGSRLTVL.

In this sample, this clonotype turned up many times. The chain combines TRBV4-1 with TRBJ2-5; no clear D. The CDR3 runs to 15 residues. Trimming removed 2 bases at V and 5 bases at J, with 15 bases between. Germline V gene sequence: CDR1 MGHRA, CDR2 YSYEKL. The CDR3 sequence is CASSQIDSESETQYF. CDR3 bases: TGCGCCAGCAGCCAAATCGACTCCGAATCGGAGACCCAGTACTTC.